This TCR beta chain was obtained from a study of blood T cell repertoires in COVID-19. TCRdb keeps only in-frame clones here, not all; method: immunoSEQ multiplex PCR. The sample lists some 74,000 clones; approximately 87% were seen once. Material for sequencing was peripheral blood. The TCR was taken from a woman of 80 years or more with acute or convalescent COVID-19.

In DNA form, the CDR3 reads TGCGCCAGCAGTGAGTCGGGCGGGACCCGCACAGATACGCAGTATTTT. Protein product: CASSESGGTRTDTQYF. The gene calls are TRBV10-1 and TRBJ2-3; D may be TRBD2 (6 bases). Per germline, CDR1 WNHNN and CDR2 SYGVQD (reference sequence). With 0 bases removed from V and 1 base from J, the gap between germline ends came to 11 bases. The CDR3 has 16 amino acids.